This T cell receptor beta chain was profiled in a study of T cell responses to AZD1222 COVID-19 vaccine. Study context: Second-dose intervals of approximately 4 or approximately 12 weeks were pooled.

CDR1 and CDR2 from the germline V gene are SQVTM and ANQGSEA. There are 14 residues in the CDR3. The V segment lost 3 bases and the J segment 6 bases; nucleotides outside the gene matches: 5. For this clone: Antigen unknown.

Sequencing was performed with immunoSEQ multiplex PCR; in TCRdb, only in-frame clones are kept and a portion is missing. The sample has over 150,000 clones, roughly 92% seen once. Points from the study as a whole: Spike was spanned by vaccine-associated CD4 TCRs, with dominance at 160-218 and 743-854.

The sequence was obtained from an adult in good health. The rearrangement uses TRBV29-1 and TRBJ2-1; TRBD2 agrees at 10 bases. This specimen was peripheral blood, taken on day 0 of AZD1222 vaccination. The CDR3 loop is CSVDKRGGRNEQFF. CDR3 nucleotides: TGCAGCGTTGATAAGCGGGGGGGCCGCAATGAGCAGTTCTTC.